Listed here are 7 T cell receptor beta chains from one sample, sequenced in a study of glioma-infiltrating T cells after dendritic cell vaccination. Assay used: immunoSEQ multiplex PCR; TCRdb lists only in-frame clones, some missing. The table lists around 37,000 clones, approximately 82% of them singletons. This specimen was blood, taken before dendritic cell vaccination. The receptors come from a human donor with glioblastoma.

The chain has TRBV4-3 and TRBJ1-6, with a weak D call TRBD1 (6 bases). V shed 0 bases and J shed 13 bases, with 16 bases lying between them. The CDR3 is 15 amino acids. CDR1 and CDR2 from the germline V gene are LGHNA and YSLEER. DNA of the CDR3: TGCGCCAGCAGCCAAGATGGTTCAGGGGATGGTCCCCTCCACTTT. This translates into CASSQDGSGDGPLHF.

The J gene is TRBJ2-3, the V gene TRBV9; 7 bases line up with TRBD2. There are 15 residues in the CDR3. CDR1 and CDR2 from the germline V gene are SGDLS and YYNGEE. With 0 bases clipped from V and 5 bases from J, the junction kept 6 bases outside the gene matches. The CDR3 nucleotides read TGTGCCAGCAGCGTAGAGCTAGCGGCGGGAGATACGCAGTATTTT. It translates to CASSVELAAGDTQYF.

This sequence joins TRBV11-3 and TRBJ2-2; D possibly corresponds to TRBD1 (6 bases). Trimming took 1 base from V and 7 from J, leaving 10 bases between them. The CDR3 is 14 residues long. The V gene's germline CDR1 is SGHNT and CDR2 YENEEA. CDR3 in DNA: TGTGCCAGCAGCTTAGCTGGGGGCGGCGGGGAGCTGTTTTTT. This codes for CASSLAGGGGELFF.

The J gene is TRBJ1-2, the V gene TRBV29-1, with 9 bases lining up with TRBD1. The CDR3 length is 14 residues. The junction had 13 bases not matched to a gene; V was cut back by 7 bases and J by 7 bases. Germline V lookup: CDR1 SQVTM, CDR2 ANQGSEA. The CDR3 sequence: CSGESGQGGGGYTF. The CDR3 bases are TGCAGCGGCGAATCGGGACAGGGAGGGGGTGGCTACACCTTC.

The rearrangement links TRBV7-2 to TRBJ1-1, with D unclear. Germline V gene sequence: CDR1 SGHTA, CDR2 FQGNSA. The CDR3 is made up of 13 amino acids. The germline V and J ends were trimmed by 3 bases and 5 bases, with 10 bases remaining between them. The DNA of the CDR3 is TGTGCCAGCAGCTTTGCGTGGGCGACTGAAGCTTTCTTT. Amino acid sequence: CASSFAWATEAFF.

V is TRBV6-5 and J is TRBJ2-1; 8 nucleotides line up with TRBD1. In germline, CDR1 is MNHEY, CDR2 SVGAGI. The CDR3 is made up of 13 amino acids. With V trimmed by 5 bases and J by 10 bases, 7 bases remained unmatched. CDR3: CASSPGTGLEQFF. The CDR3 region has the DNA TGTGCCAGCAGTCCCGGGACAGGTCTGGAGCAGTTCTTC.

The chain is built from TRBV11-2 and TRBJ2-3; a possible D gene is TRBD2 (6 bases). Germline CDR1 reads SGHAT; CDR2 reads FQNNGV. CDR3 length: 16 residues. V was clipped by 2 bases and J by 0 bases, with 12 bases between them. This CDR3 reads CASSLWEDPSTDTQYF. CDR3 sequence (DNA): TGTGCCAGCAGCTTATGGGAGGATCCAAGCACAGATACGCAGTATTTT. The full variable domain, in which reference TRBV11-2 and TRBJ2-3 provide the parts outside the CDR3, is EAGVAQSPRYKIIEKRQSVAFWCNPISGHATLYWYQQILGQGPKLLIQFQNNGVVDDSQLPKDRFSAERLKGVDSTLKIQPAKLEDSAVYLCASSLWEDPSTDTQYFGPGTRLTVL.